This T cell receptor (beta chain) was captured by sequencing in a study of beta chain features in type 1 diabetes (dated by TCRdb to the late 2010s). In the study overall: No differences in mean age, gender distribution, total cell number or subset yield were found between patients and healthy donors. A total of some 110 million sorted cells were examined across all samples, and the number of cells per subset was strongly correlated with RNA yield. In the study, recently diagnosed type 1 diabetes patients and matched healthy donors were compared on the TCRB repertoires of their sorted circulating CD4+ T cell subsets. Regulatory and stem cell-like memory subsets were obtained from only 8 patients and about 8 healthy donors, while naive and central memory subsets were obtained from all 28 donors.

Notes on this clone: Its antigen target is currently unknown. No base qualities exist here, and no much larger clone lies one base off it.

The entire isolated RNA was reverse transcribed using the High Capacity cDNA Reverse Transcription Kit, and thus expressed TCRB transcripts were sequenced. Naive, central memory and regulatory T cell samples underwent deep immunoSEQ sequencing, averaging roughly 3.3 million total reads per sample. Sorted cells were lysed in RLT buffer and RNA was extracted with DNase-treated RNeasy Micro or Mini kits, depending on cell number. To prevent cross-contamination, each cell subset was processed individually, whereas patient and healthy donor samples were processed jointly. TCRB sequences were amplified from cDNA with the immunoSEQ multiplex PCR, producing 87-bp fragments spanning the CDR3 region. Amplicons were sequenced on the Illumina HiSeq platform. The authors' pipeline ran thus. Synthetic template baselines were used to correct PCR bias computationally, reads within Hamming distance 2 were collapsed, and singletons that could not be merged were discarded. Reads were aligned against IMGT so that V, D and J genes, CDR3 length and insertions or deletions at six rearrangement sites could be assigned. Within each subset, clonotype counts were normalized to sorted cell number, after which true diversity and Gini coefficients were computed with the tcR R package. Repertoire sharing was quantified using the overlap coefficient calculated on TCRB nucleotide sequences. TCRdb limited this immuneACCESS table to in-frame rearrangements with V and J called. A share of clones is missing; checked studies link under half to unresolved V genes, and the rest is unexplained. The V and J calls and the clone size are those of that table, but D and trimming were determined from the DNA. A total of under 300,000 clones appear in this sample, 25% to 35% of them only once. Roughly 4% of the sample is in the top ten clones.

General findings and caveats noted by the study authors: Because cDNA was sequenced instead of genomic DNA, activated cells with high expression could be over-represented, although the groups did not differ in activation or CD3 levels. Shorter templates might have been favored by PCR, but patient and control samples were amplified and corrected together, so both groups would have been affected equally by any skew. Type 1 diabetes patients showed a moderate but significant shortening of TCRB CDR3 length in all four CD4+ subsets. Naive, central memory and regulatory TCRB repertoires appeared to be more alike among patients than among healthy donors. HLA sub-analyses involved small numbers of individuals, so any influence of HLA type on TCRB rearrangement remained unresolved. Patients with type 1 diabetes made fewer insertions and deleted more nucleotides at VDJ recombination sites, implying thymic rearrangement abnormalities.

A single peripheral blood draw of around 0.11 L on average was collected from each donor into heparinised tubes. A BD FACSAria II was used to sort naive, central memory, regulatory and stem cell-like memory CD4+ T cells with a panel that included CD45RO, CCR7, CD25, CD127, CD95 and CD27. Purity was above 95% for every sorted population. PBMCs were separated immediately by Lymphoprep density gradient centrifugation and were stained directly, without being cultured. Samples were stained and sorted in pairs, with one healthy donor and one patient per experiment, so that batch effects were minimized. The origin of this receptor is a man aged 25 to 40 in good health. Sequencing was performed on central memory CD4+ T cells from blood.

The nucleotide sequence reads as follows: TGTGCCAGCAGCTTAGGCCGGTGGGGGGGCACAGATACGCAGTATTTT. This sequence encodes CASSLGRWGGTDTQYF. This receptor chain uses TRBV13 and TRBJ2-3; the D gene is possibly TRBD2, with 6 bases matching. Trimming takes 0 bases from V and 1 base from J, and the germline ends sit 11 bases apart. The CDR3 has 16 amino acids, counting the end cysteine and phenylalanine. Only the CDR3 DNA is retained, 48 bases long and in frame from the first base. Sequences PRHDT (CDR1) and FYEKMQ (CDR2) are obtained from the germline V gene (reference sequence).